The clone carrying this T cell receptor (beta chain) appeared once. Germline loops: CDR1 LGHDT, CDR2 YNNKEL (reference sequence). This CDR3 region has 15 residues. Trimming took 3 bases from V and 4 from J, leaving 15 bases between them. Sequencing used immunoSEQ multiplex PCR; TCRdb keeps in-frame clones, though not all of them. The table records some 260,000 clones, 70% to 90% of them present only once. This sample stems from a study of blood T cell repertoires in COVID-19. The genes are TRBV3-1 (or the pseudogene TRBV3-2) and TRBJ2-5; D is possibly TRBD2 (6 bases). The origin of this receptor is a woman aged 25 to 45 with acute or convalescent COVID-19. The source material was peripheral blood. This chain's CDR3 is CASSQPWGDSETQYF. In DNA, the CDR3 is TGTGCCAGCAGCCAGCCCTGGGGGGATTCAGAGACCCAGTACTTC.